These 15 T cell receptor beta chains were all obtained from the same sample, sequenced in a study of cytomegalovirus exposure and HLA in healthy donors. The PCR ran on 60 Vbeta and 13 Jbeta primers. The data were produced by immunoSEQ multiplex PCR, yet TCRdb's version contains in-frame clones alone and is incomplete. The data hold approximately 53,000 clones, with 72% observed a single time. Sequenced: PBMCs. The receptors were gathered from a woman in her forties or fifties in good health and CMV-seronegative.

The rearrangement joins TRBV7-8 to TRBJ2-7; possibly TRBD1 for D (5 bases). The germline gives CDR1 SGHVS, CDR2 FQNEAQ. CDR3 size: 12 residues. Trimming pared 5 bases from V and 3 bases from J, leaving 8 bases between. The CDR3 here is CASSGQSYEQYF. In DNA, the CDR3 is TGTGCCAGCAGCGGACAAAGCTACGAGCAGTACTTC.

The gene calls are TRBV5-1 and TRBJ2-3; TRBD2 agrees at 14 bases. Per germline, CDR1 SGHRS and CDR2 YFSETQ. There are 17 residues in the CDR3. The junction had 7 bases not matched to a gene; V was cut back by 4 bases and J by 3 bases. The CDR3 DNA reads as TGCGCCAGCAGCACGGGACTAGCGGGAGTGGGAACAGATACGCAGTATTTT. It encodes CASSTGLAGVGTDTQYF.

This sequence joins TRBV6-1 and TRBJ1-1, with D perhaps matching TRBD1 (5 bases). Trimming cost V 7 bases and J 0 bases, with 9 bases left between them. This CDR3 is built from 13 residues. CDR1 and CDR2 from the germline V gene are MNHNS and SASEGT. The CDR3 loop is CASTWGVNTEAFF. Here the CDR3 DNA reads TGTGCCAGCACTTGGGGCGTGAACACTGAAGCTTTCTTT.

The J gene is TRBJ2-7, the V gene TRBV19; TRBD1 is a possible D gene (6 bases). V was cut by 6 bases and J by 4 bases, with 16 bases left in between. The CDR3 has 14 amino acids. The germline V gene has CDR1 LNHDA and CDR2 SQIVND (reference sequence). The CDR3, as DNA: TGTGCCAGTAGCCTAGGGGGAAATCATTACGAGCAGTACTTC. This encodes CASSLGGNHYEQYF.

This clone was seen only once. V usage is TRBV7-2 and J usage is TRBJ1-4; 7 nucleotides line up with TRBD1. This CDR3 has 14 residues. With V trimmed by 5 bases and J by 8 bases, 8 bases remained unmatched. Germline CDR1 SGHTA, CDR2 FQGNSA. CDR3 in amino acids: CASSRRQGREKLFF. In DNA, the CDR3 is TGTGCCAGCAGCAGACGACAGGGAAGGGAAAAACTGTTTTTT.

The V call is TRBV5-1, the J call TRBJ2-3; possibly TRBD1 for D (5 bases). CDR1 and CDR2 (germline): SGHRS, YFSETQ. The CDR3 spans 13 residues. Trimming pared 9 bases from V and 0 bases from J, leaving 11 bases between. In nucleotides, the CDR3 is TGCGCCACAACCCAGGGTAGCACAGATACGCAGTATTTT. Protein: CATTQGSTDTQYF.

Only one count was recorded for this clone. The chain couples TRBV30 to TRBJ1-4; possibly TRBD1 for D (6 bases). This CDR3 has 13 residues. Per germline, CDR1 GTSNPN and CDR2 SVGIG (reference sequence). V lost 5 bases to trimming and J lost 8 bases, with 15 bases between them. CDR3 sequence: CAWAPGQLEKLFF. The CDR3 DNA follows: TGTGCCTGGGCCCCGGGACAATTAGAAAAACTGTTTTTT.

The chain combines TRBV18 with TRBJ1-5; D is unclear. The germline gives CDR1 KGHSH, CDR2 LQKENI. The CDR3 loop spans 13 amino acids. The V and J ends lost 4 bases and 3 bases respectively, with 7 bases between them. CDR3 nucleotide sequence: TGTGCCAGCTCACTCGAGGACAATCAGCCCCAGCATTTT. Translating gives CASSLEDNQPQHF.

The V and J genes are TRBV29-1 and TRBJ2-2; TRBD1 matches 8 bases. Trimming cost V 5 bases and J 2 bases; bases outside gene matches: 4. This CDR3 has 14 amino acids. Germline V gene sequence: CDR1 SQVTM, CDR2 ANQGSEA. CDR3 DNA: TGCAGCGTTTTGGACAGGGAAAACACCGGGGAGCTGTTTTTT. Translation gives CSVLDRENTGELFF.

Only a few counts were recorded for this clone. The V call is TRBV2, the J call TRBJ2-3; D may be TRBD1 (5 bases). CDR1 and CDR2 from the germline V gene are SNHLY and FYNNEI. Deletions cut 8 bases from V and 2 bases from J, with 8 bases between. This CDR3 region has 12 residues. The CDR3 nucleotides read TGTGCCAGCGAACAGGCCACAGATACGCAGTATTTT. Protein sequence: CASEQATDTQYF.

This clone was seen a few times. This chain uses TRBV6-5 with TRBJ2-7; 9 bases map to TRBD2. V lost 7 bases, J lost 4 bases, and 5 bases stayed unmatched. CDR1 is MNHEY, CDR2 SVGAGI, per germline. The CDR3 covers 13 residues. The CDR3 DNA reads TGTGCCAGCAACCCTGCGGGAGGGTACGAGCAGTACTTC. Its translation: CASNPAGGYEQYF.

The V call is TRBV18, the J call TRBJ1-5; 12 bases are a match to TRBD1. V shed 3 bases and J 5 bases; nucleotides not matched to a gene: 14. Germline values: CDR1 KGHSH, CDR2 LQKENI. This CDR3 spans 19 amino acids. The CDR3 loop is CASSPGQRGQGALYQPQHF. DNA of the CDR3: TGTGCCAGCTCACCGGGACAGAGGGGACAGGGGGCCCTCTATCAGCCCCAGCATTTT.

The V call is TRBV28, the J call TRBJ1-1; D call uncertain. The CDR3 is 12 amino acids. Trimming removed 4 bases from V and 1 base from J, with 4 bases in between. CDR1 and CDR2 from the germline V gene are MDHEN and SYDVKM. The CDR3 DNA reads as TGTGCCAGCAGTTCCAGGAACACTGAAGCTTTCTTT. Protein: CASSSRNTEAFF.

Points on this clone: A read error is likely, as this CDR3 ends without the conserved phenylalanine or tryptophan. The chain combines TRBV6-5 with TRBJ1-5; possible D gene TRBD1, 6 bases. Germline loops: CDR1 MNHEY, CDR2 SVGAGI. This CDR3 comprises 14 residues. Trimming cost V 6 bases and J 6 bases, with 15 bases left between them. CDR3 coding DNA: TGTGCCAGCAGCCGGGACACGGAAGGTCAGCCCCAGCATGTT. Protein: CASSRDTEGQPQHV.

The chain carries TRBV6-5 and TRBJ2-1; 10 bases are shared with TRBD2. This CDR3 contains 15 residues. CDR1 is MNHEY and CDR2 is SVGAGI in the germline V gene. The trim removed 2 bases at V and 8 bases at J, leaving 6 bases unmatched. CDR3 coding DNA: TGTGCCAGCAGTTACGCGAAGCGGGGGGGCCATGAGCAGTTCTTC. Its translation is CASSYAKRGGHEQFF.